The 8 T cell receptor beta chains below all came from one sample that was sequenced in a study of T cell responses to AZD1222 COVID-19 vaccine. Profiling relied on immunoSEQ multiplex PCR, and the TCRdb table lists in-frame clones only, not all of them. This sample has around 130,000 clones, with about 90% found just once. Here the sequenced sample was peripheral blood, taken on day 0 of AZD1222 vaccination. These receptors originate from an adult in good health.

This sequence joins TRBV4-1 and TRBJ1-2, with a weak D call TRBD1 (5 bases). In germline, CDR1 is MGHRA, CDR2 YSYEKL. This CDR3 contains 16 residues. The V and J ends lost 5 bases and 5 bases respectively, with 21 bases between them. The CDR3 loop is CASSTNVRQGNYGYTF. CDR3 bases: TGCGCCAGCAGCACGAACGTCCGGCAGGGTAATTATGGCTACACCTTC.

This clone was seen once. V and J are TRBV29-1 and TRBJ2-1; no firm D call. The CDR3 extends over 12 amino acids. Germline CDR1 reads SQVTM; CDR2 reads ANQGSEA. The ends were cut back, 0 bases at V and 6 bases at J, with 6 bases in the middle. The CDR3 DNA is TGCAGCGTTGAAGAGGGCTTCAATGAGCAGTTCTTC. This sequence encodes CSVEEGFNEQFF.

This clone was counted between two and nine times. At the DNA level, this CDR3 is encoded by other sequences in the same sample as well. This chain links TRBV30 with TRBJ1-1, with 7 bases fitting TRBD1. Germline assignment: CDR1 GTSNPN and CDR2 SVGIG (reference sequence). The CDR3 is 13 residues long. V dropped 1 base and J dropped 1; count of bases not matched to a gene: 0. This CDR3 is CAWSGQGNTEAFF. CDR3 in DNA: TGTGCCTGGAGTGGACAGGGGAACACTGAAGCTTTCTTT.

This chain connects TRBV5-6 to TRBJ1-1; a weak D match, TRBD1 (6 bases). The germline gives CDR1 SGHDT, CDR2 YYEEEE. The V end was cut by 4 bases, the J end by 5 bases, with 18 bases between. The CDR3 extends over 15 amino acids. The CDR3 protein is CASSLAPGEVTEAFF. The CDR3 bases are TGTGCCAGCAGCCTGGCCCCAGGGGAGGTGACTGAAGCTTTCTTT.

The chain combines TRBV24-1 with TRBJ2-5; 9 positions agree with TRBD2. Germline V gene data show CDR1 as KGHDR and CDR2 as SFDVKD. The CDR3 sequence is 15 residues long. J was trimmed by 3 bases and V by 9 bases; bases with no gene match: 10. The CDR3 loop is CATYISGSREETQYF. The CDR3 coding sequence is TGTGCCACCTACATTAGCGGGAGTAGGGAAGAGACCCAGTACTTC.

The chain combines TRBV3-1 (or the pseudogene TRBV3-2) with TRBJ1-6; tentative D call: TRBD1 (5 bases). There are 12 residues in the CDR3. CDR1 LGHDT and CDR2 YNNKEL come from the germline V gene (reference sequence). Between the trimmed V and J ends, which lost 4 bases and 10 bases, there was a span of 8 bases. The DNA of the CDR3 is TGTGCCAGCAGCCCCGGACACTCACCCCTCCACTTT. Amino acid sequence: CASSPGHSPLHF.

In its sample, this clone was seen once. The V and J genes are TRBV28 and TRBJ2-3, with D possibly TRBD1 on 6 matching bases. Germline-derived CDR1 and CDR2 are MDHEN and SYDVKM. This CDR3 spans 13 amino acids. The V gene lost 10 bases and the J gene lost 3 bases, with 14 bases spanning the gap. Here the CDR3 DNA reads TGTGCCACCAGGGGCCAGGGGACAGATACGCAGTATTTT. Its protein product is CATRGQGTDTQYF.

The chain carries TRBV27 and TRBJ2-5, with TRBD1 as a possible D gene (5 bases). Trimming left V 1 base short and J 5 bases short, with 8 bases between. CDR3 size: 13 residues. Per the germline V gene, CDR1 is MNHEY and CDR2 is SMNVEV (reference sequence). Written as DNA, the CDR3 is TGTGCCAGCAGTTTATACAGGTTCGAGACCCAGTACTTC. Translation: CASSLYRFETQYF.